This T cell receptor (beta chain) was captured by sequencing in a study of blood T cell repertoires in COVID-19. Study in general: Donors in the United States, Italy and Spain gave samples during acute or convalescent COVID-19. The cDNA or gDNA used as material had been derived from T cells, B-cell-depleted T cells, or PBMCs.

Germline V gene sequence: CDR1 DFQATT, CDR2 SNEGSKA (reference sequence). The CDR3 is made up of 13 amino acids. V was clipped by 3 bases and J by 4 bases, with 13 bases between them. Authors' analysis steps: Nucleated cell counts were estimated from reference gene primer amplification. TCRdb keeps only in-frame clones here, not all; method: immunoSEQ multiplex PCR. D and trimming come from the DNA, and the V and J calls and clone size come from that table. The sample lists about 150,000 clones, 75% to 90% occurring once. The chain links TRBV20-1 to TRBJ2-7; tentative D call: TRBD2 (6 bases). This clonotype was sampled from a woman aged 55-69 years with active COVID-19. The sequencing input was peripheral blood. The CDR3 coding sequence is TGCAGTGCTAGTACGGGAGAAGGTTACGAGCAGTACTTC. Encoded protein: CSASTGEGYEQYF.